A single sample is the source of the 21 T cell receptor beta chains below, sequenced in a study of T cell repertoires in cytomegalovirus infection. TCRdb reprocessed the reads with MiXCR, giving one entry per CDR3 protein. The sample yields almost 550,000 distinct CDR3 sequences, 15% to 20% seen once. Sequencing input: CD8+ T cells from PBMCs. The receptors derive from a human donor in good health (CMV status not recorded). Some clones in this sample may be carry-over from other donors' samples.

The chain is built from TRBV20-1 and TRBJ2-7; 11 bases fit TRBD2. Trimming at V came to 1 base and at J to 2 bases, leaving 10 bases not matched to a gene. Germline V gene sequence: CDR1 DFQATT, CDR2 SNEGSKA (reference sequence). The CDR3 is made up of 17 amino acids. The CDR3 region is CSARAYLTSGTTYEQYF. The CDR3 DNA sequence: TGCAGTGCTAGAGCCTACCTGACTAGCGGGACAACCTACGAGCAGTACTTC.

This chain joins TRBV9 and TRBJ2-5; D is unclear. The germline V gene encodes CDR1 SGDLS and CDR2 YYNGEE. Trimming shortened V by 4 bases and J by 2 bases, and 12 bases separated the two germline ends. The CDR3 sequence is 14 residues long. The CDR3 spells CASSPTRLQETQYF. The CDR3 region has the DNA TGTGCCAGCAGCCCCACACGCTTACAAGAGACCCAGTACTTC.

This clonotype was observed a handful of times. The chain employs TRBV9 and TRBJ2-7, with 11 nucleotides matching TRBD2. The CDR3 contains 17 residues. CDR1 and CDR2 (germline): SGDLS, YYNGEE. Trimming removed 4 bases from V and 5 bases from J; junction bases left unmatched: 14. CDR3 loop: CASSPSASGGPGDEQYF. The CDR3 nucleotides read TGTGCCAGCAGCCCCTCCGCTAGCGGGGGGCCCGGGGACGAGCAGTACTTC.

A few counts support this clonotype. The CDR3 is CSVELADSYNEQFF. CDR3 nucleotides: TGCAGCGTTGAACTAGCGGACTCCTACAATGAGCAGTTCTTC. The chain has TRBV29-1 and TRBJ2-1, with TRBD2 matching over 7 bases. V gave up 2 bases and J gave up 0 bases; unmatched junction bases: 1. In germline, CDR1 is SQVTM, CDR2 ANQGSEA. The CDR3 has 14 amino acids.

This clonotype was recorded a few times. The CDR3 protein is CASSVGGAGEQYF. In DNA, the CDR3 is TGTGCCAGCAGCGTAGGGGGGGCGGGAGAGCAGTACTTC. J is TRBJ2-7 and V is TRBV9; D may correspond to TRBD1 or TRBD2 (6 bases each). Per the germline V gene, CDR1 is SGDLS and CDR2 is YYNGEE. The V and J ends lost 0 bases and 7 bases respectively, with 11 bases between them. The CDR3 runs 13 residues. The full variable domain, in which reference TRBV9 and TRBJ2-7 provide the parts outside the CDR3, is DSGVTQTPKHLITATGQRVTLRCSPRSGDLSVYWYQQSLDQGLQFLIQYYNGEERAKGNILERFSAQQFPDLHSELNLSSLELGDSALYFCASSVGGAGEQYFGPGTRLTVT.

The chain carries TRBV15 and TRBJ2-2, with D possibly being TRBD2 (6 bases). This CDR3 spans 16 amino acids. From germline, CDR1 is LNHNV and CDR2 YYDKDF (reference sequence). V was clipped by 0 bases and J by 1 base, with 9 bases between them. The CDR3 reads CATSRDLEGNTGELFF. The CDR3 bases are TGTGCCACCAGCAGAGATCTGGAGGGGAACACCGGGGAGCTGTTTTTT.

This clonotype was seen a few times. The chain has TRBV19 and TRBJ2-7; 10 bases match TRBD1. Germline V gene lookup returns CDR1 LNHDA and CDR2 SQIVND (reference sequence). Unmatched junction bases numbered 6, after V lost 5 bases and J lost 5 bases. CDR3 length: 14 amino acids. CDR3 in amino acids: CASSEDRGYDEQYF. The CDR3 DNA reads TGTGCCAGTAGTGAGGACAGGGGGTACGACGAGCAGTACTTC.

The CDR3 protein is CASSYRSEYYGYTF. The CDR3 coding sequence is TGTGCCAGCAGTTACCGATCCGAATACTATGGCTACACCTTC. V usage is TRBV6-5 and J usage is TRBJ1-2; D not certain. The CDR3 runs 14 residues. Germline CDR1 is MNHEY and CDR2 is SVGAGI. With 2 bases removed from V and 3 bases from J, the gap between germline ends came to 10 bases.

This clonotype turned up a few times. The chain employs TRBV27 and TRBJ1-5; unclear D gene. V gave up 6 bases and J gave up 3 bases, with 15 bases separating them. Germline loops: CDR1 MNHEY, CDR2 SMNVEV (reference sequence). This CDR3 has 15 residues. The CDR3 DNA reads TGTGCCAGCAGCTTGCTTAGAGACCTCAATCAGCCCCAGCATTTT. Encoded protein: CASSLLRDLNQPQHF.

This clonotype appeared many times. The chain employs TRBV6-6 and TRBJ2-7, with 10 positions matching TRBD1. After removal of 0 bases from V and 3 bases from J, the junction contained 5 bases not matched to a gene. Germline values: CDR1 MNHNY, CDR2 SVGAGI (reference sequence). The CDR3 has 16 residues. CDR3 coding DNA: TGTGCCAGCAGTTACTCCGAGACAGGGGGCGGCTACGAGCAGTACTTC. Residues: CASSYSETGGGYEQYF.

Concerning this clonotype: An end of the junction differs from the germline gene, which may be a read error. The V and J genes are TRBV27 and TRBJ1-2, with D uncertain. The CDR3 is made up of 16 amino acids. The germline CDR1 and CDR2 sequences are MNHEY and SMNVEV (reference sequence). Here the CDR3 reads CTSSLTPAGAPYGYTF. The CDR3 coding sequence is TGTACCAGCAGTTTAACCCCGGCAGGCGCTCCCTATGGCTACACCTTC.

This clonotype was found a few times. V is TRBV11-3 and J is TRBJ2-3; D might be TRBD1 (7 bases). V was trimmed by 0 bases and J by 4 bases, leaving 17 bases between them. The CDR3 totals 17 residues. Germline V gene lookup returns CDR1 SGHNT and CDR2 YENEEA. The CDR3 region has the DNA TGTGCCAGCAGCTTAGAAATCGCAGGGGGGTTTGCAGATACGCAGTATTTT. It encodes CASSLEIAGGFADTQYF.

About this clonotype itself: A clone one base away is much larger, so this may be a read error. Lacking the conserved final phenylalanine or tryptophan, this CDR3 likely reflects a read error. The CDR3 DNA is TGTGCCAGCACATACACGGGGGCCCCCTACAATGAGCAGTTCTTA. Encoded protein: CASTYTGAPYNEQFL. V is TRBV27 and J is TRBJ2-1; D could derive from TRBD1 or TRBD2 (6 bases each). Germline lookup yields CDR1 MNHEY and CDR2 SMNVEV (reference sequence). The V end was cut by 7 bases, the J end by 2 bases, with 15 bases between. This CDR3 is 15 amino acids long.

This chain links TRBV6-6 with TRBJ2-2; the match to TRBD1 covers 10 bases. This CDR3 is 15 amino acids long. Germline values: CDR1 MNHNY, CDR2 SVGAGI (reference sequence). Trimming removed 6 bases from V and 1 base from J; junction bases left unmatched: 2. The CDR3 region has the DNA TGTGCCAGCAGCAGGGACAGGGGGAACACCGGGGAGCTGTTTTTT. Translation: CASSRDRGNTGELFF.

This clonotype occurred a few times. The chain links TRBV6-1 to TRBJ2-7, with D uncertain. Between the trimmed V and J ends, which lost 2 bases and 0 bases, there was a span of 11 bases. The CDR3 has 15 amino acids. Per germline, CDR1 MNHNS and CDR2 SASEGT. DNA for the CDR3: TGTGCCAGCAGTGAATTTGAAACTGCCTCCTACGAGCAGTACTTC. Translating it yields CASSEFETASYEQYF.

The rearrangement uses TRBV12-3 or TRBV12-4 and TRBJ1-1; no firm D call. The V end lost 5 bases, the J end lost 3 bases, and 10 bases lay between the germline ends. CDR3 length: 13 residues. Here the CDR3 reads CASSDVGYTEAFF. CDR3 sequence (DNA): TGTGCCAGCAGTGACGTGGGGTACACTGAAGCTTTCTTT.

The sample holds many counts of this clonotype. V and J are TRBV11-2 and TRBJ2-3, with TRBD2 identical over 14 bases. J was trimmed by 2 bases and V by 5 bases; bases with no gene match: 12. The CDR3 is 19 residues long. Germline V gene data show CDR1 as SGHAT and CDR2 as FQNNGV. The CDR3 DNA is TGTGCCAGCAGCGAGTCGGGACTAGCGGGGGTACACCTCACAGATACGCAGTATTTT. Amino acid sequence: CASSESGLAGVHLTDTQYF. The full variable domain, with the rest looked up from reference TRBV11-2 and TRBJ2-3, is EAGVAQSPRYKIIEKRQSVAFWCNPISGHATLYWYQQILGQGPKLLIQFQNNGVVDDSQLPKDRFSAERLKGVDSTLKIQPAKLEDSAVYLCASSESGLAGVHLTDTQYFGPGTRLTVL.

Worth noting for this clonotype: This may stem from a read error, because a much larger clone lies one nucleotide away. The chain couples TRBV19 to TRBJ2-3; TRBD2 is a possible D gene (6 bases). Germline values: CDR1 LNHDA, CDR2 SQIVND (reference sequence). The V end lost 1 base, the J end lost 2 bases, and 31 bases lay between the germline ends. This CDR3 has 22 amino acids. The CDR3 reads CASSIALVAGRTRRGFTDTQYF. The CDR3 nucleotides are TGTGCCAGTAGTATAGCTCTCGTAGCAGGGCGGACAAGGAGGGGTTTCACAGATACGCAGTATTTT.

This clonotype turned up a few times. This chain uses TRBV27 with TRBJ1-1; 10 nucleotides agree with TRBD1. The V gene's germline CDR1 is MNHEY and CDR2 SMNVEV (reference sequence). V lost 6 bases, J lost 0 bases, and 16 bases stayed unmatched. There are 19 residues in the CDR3. The CDR3 DNA reads TGTGCCAGCAGCACTCGGGACAGGGGACTTATGAACATGAACACTGAAGCTTTCTTT. It yields the protein CASSTRDRGLMNMNTEAFF.

The chain has TRBV27 and TRBJ1-6; no definite D call. Trimming took 6 bases from V and 1 from J, leaving 7 bases between them. Looked up from germline, CDR1 is MNHEY and CDR2 is SMNVEV (reference sequence). The CDR3 is made up of 14 amino acids. This CDR3 reads CASREVSYNSPLHF. The CDR3 DNA is TGTGCCAGCAGGGAAGTATCCTATAATTCACCCCTCCACTTT.

The sample holds a few counts of this clonotype. This chain links TRBV5-4 with TRBJ1-1, with 8 bases that match TRBD1. Germline CDR1 and CDR2: SGHNT and YYREEE (reference sequence). With 3 bases clipped from V and 5 bases from J, the junction kept 6 bases outside the gene matches. The CDR3 is made up of 14 amino acids. The CDR3 here is CASSSTGAVTEAFF. The CDR3 DNA follows: TGTGCCAGCAGCTCGACAGGGGCCGTTACTGAAGCTTTCTTT.